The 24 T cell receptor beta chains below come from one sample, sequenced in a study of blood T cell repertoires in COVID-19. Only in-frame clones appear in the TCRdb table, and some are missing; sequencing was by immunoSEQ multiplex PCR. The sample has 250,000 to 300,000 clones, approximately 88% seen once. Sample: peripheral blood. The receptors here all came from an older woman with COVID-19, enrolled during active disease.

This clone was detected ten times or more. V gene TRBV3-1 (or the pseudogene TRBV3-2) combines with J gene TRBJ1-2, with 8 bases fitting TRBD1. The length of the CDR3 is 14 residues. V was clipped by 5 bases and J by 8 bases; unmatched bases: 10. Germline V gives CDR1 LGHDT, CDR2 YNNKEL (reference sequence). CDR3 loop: CASSTPGQAFGYTF. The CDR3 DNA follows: TGTGCCAGCAGCACACCGGGACAGGCTTTCGGCTACACCTTC.

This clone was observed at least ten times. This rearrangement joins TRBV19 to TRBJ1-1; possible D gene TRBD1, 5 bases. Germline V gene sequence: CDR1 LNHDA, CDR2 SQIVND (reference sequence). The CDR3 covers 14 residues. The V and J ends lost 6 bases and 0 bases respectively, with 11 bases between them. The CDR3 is CASSPRRVNTEAFF. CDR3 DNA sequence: TGTGCCAGTAGCCCGCGCAGGGTGAACACTGAAGCTTTCTTT.

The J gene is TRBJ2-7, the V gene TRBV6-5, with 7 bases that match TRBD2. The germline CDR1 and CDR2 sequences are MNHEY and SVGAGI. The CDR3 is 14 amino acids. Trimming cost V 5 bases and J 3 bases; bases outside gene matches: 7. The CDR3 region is CASSRREIDYEQYF. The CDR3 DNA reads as TGTGCCAGCAGTCGGCGGGAGATCGACTACGAGCAGTACTTC.

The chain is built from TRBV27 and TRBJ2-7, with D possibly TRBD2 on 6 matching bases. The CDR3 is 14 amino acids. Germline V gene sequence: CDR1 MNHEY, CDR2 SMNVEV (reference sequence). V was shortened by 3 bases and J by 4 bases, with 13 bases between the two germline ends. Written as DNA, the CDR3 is TGTGCCAGCAGTTTCCGGGGGTCTTGGTACGAGCAGTACTTC. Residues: CASSFRGSWYEQYF.

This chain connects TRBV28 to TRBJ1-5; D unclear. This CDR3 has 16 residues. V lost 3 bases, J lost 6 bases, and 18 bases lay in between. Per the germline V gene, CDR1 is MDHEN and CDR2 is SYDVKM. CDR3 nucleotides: TGTGCCAGCAGTTTGAGGACTGCCGTTAGGGTTCAGCCCCAGCATTTT. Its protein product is CASSLRTAVRVQPQHF.

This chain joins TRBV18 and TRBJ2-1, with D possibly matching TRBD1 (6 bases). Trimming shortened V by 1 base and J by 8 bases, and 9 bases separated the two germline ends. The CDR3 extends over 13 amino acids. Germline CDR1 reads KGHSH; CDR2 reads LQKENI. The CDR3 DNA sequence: TGTGCCAGCTCACCACAGGGGGTTGATGAGCAGTTCTTC. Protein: CASSPQGVDEQFF. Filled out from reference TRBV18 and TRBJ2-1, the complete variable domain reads NAGVMQNPRHLVRRRGQEARLRCSPMKGHSHVYWYRQLPEEGLKFMVYLQKENIIDESGMPKERFSAEFPKEGPSILRIQQVVRGDSAAYFCASSPQGVDEQFFGPGTRLTVL.

CDR3 sequence (DNA): TGTGCCAGCAGTTACTCACAGGGACCACATTCTGGAAACACCATATATTTT. It translates to CASSYSQGPHSGNTIYF. V is TRBV6-8 and J is TRBJ1-3; D possibly corresponds to TRBD1 (6 bases). The length of the CDR3 is 17 residues. Germline V gene data show CDR1 as MNHGY and CDR2 as SAAAGT. V was shortened by 0 bases and J by 1 base, with 13 bases between the two germline ends.

The CDR3 nucleotides read TGTGCCAGTAGTCCCTTAACCGTAGCGAGCCCAACCTTCTACAATGAGCAGTTCTTC. Encoded protein: CASSPLTVASPTFYNEQFF. The chain carries TRBV19 and TRBJ2-1, with TRBD2 as a possible D gene (5 bases). Deletions cut 5 bases from V and 3 bases from J, with 26 bases between. The CDR3 is 19 amino acids. Germline lookup yields CDR1 LNHDA and CDR2 SQIVND (reference sequence).

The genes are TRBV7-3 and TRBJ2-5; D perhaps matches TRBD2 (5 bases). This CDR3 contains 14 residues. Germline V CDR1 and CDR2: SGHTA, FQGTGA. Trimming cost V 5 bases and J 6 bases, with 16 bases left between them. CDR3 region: CASSPSGGVKTQYF. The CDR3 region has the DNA TGTGCCAGCAGCCCGTCCGGAGGCGTAAAGACCCAGTACTTC.

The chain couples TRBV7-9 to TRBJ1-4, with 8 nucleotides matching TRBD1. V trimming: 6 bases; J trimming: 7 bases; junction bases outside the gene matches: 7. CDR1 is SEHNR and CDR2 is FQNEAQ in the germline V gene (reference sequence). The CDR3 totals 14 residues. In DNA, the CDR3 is TGTGCCAGCAGAATGGACAGGGCGAGTGAAAAACTGTTTTTT. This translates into CASRMDRASEKLFF.

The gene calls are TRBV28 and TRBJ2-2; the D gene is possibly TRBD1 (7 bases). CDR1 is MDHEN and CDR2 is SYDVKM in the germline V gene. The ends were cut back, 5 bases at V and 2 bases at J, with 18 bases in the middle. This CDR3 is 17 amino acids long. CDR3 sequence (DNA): TGTGCCAGCAGTGGGGAGCGGAGGGGGCGTAACACCGGGGAGCTGTTTTTT. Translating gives CASSGERRGRNTGELFF.

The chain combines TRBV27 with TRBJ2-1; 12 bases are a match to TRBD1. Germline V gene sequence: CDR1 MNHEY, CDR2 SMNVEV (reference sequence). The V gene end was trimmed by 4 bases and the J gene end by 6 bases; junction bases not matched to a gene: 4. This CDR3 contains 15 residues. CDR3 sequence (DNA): TGTGCCAGCAGTTCCGGGACAGGGGGCCGCAATGAGCAGTTCTTC. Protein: CASSSGTGGRNEQFF.

In nucleotides, the CDR3 is TGCGCCAGCAGCCAAGACACCGCAGGTCGGCCCCAGCATTTT. Protein product: CASSQDTAGRPQHF. J is TRBJ1-5 and V is TRBV4-1, with unresolved D. Trimming left V 0 bases short and J 9 bases short, with 12 bases between. The CDR3 sequence is 14 residues long. Germline lookup yields CDR1 MGHRA and CDR2 YSYEKL.

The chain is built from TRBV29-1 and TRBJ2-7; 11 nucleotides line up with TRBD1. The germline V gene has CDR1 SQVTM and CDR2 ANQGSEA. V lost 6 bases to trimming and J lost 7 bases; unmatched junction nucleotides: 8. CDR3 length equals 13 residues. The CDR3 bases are TGCAGCGTACCGGGACAGGGGGATGGTGAGCAGTACTTC. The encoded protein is CSVPGQGDGEQYF.

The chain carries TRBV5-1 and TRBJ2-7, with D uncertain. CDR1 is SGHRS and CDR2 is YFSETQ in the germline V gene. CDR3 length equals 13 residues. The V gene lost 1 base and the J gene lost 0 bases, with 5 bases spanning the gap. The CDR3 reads CASSLRSSYEQYF. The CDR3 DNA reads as TGCGCCAGCAGCTTGAGGAGCTCCTACGAGCAGTACTTC. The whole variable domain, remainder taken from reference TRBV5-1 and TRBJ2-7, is KAGVTQTPRYLIKTRGQQVTLSCSPISGHRSVSWYQQTPGQGLQFLFEYFSETQRNKGNFPGRFSGRQFSNSRSEMNVSTLELGDSALYLCASSLRSSYEQYFGPGTRLTVT.

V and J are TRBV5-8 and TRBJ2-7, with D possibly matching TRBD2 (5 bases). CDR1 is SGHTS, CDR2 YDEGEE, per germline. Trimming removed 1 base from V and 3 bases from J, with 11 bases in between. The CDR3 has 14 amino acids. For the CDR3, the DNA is TGTGCCAGCAGCTTGTACCAACGGGGCTACGAGCAGTACTTC. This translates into CASSLYQRGYEQYF.

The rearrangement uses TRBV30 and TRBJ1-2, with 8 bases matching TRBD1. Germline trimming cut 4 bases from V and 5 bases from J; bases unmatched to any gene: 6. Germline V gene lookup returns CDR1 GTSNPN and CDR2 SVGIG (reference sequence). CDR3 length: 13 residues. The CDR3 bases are TGTGCCTGGATACAGGGGGTAGGGTATGGCTACACCTTC. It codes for CAWIQGVGYGYTF.

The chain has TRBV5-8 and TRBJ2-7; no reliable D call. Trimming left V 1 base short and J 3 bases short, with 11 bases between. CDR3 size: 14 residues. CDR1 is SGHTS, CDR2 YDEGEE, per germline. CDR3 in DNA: TGTGCCAGCAGCTTGTCCTCAGGCAACTACGAGCAGTACTTC. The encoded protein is CASSLSSGNYEQYF.

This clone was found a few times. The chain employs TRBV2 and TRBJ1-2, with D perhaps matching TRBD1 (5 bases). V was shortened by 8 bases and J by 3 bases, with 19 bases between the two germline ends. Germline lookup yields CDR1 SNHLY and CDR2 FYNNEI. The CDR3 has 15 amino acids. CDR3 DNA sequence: TGTGCCAGCCAACGTGAAAGGGGTATGGACTATGGCTACACCTTC. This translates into CASQRERGMDYGYTF.

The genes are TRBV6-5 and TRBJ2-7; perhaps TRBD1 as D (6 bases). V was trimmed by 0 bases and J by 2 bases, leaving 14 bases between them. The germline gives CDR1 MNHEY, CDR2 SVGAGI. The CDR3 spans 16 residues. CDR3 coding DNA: TGTGCCAGCAGTTACTCCGCAGGGGCTTACACCTACGAGCAGTACTTC. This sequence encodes CASSYSAGAYTYEQYF.

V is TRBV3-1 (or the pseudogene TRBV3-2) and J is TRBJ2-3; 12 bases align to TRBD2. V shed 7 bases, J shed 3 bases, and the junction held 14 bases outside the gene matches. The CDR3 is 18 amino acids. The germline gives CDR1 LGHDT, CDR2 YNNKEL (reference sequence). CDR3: CASTPTPLAGGLTDTQYF. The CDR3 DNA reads TGTGCCAGCACACCCACGCCCCTAGCGGGAGGGCTAACAGATACGCAGTATTTT.

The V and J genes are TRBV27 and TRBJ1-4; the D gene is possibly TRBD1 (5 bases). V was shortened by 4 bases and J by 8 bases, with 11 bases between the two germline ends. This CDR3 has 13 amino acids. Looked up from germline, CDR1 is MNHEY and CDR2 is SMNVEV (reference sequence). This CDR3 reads CASSSRTREKLFF. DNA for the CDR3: TGTGCCAGCAGTTCACGGACACGCGAAAAACTGTTTTTT.

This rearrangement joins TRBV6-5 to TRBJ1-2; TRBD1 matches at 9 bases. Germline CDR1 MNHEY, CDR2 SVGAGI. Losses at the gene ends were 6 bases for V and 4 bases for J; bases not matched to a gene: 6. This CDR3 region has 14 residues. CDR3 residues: CASRGQGLGYGYTF. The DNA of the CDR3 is TGTGCCAGCAGGGGACAGGGACTAGGCTATGGCTACACCTTC.

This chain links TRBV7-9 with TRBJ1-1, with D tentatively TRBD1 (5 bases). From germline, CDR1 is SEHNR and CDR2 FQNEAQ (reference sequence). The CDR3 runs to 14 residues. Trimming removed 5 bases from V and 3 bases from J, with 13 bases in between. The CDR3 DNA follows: TGTGCCAGCAGCCCGCAGGGCGGCGACACTGAAGCTTTCTTT. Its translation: CASSPQGGDTEAFF.